One and the same sample provided the 3 T cell receptor beta chains below, sequenced in a study of vaccination and CD4 T cells after COVID-19. Cultured CD4+ T cells had their DNA profiled by the Oncomine TCR Beta short-read assay. TCRdb analysed the PCR reads with MiXCR anew, one entry per CDR3 protein. The sample lists several thousand distinct CDR3 sequences, about 55% occurring once. The treatment: approximately 10-day PBMC culture with coronavirus spike peptide pools or control peptides (ViraFEST assay). Gathered ahead of the COVID-19 pandemic (2011-2018) were the CD4+ T cells of the unexposed donor. Which antigens these TCRs recognize remains unknown. Sequenced sample: CD4+ T cells from blood, cultured in vitro. Receptors were obtained from a human donor in good health.

This rearrangement joins TRBV10-2 to TRBJ1-4; D gene uncertain. Trimming cost V 5 bases and J 0 bases, with 7 bases left between them. Germline loops: CDR1 WSHSY, CDR2 SAAADI. The CDR3 spans 14 residues. CDR3 sequence: CASSIKSTNEKLFF. DNA of the CDR3: TGCGCCAGCAGTATAAAGTCAACTAATGAAAAACTGTTTTTT.

This clonotype was seen a few times. The V call is TRBV10-3, the J call TRBJ1-2; D call uncertain. The CDR3 consists of 13 residues. The ends were cut back, 2 bases at V and 5 bases at J, with 9 bases in the middle. CDR1 and CDR2 from the germline V gene are ENHRY and SYGVKD. The CDR3: CAISENILYGYTF. The CDR3 DNA reads TGTGCCATCAGTGAGAACATCCTATATGGCTACACCTTC.

V is TRBV12-5 and J is TRBJ2-5, with D perhaps matching TRBD2 (6 bases). V was trimmed by 1 base and J by 4 bases, leaving 22 bases between them. Germline lookup yields CDR1 LGHNT and CDR2 FRNRAP. This CDR3 is built from 18 residues. The CDR3 loop reads CASGLARQPGERGETQYF. The CDR3 DNA sequence: TGTGCTAGTGGTTTGGCTAGACAACCGGGGGAGAGGGGAGAGACCCAGTACTTC.